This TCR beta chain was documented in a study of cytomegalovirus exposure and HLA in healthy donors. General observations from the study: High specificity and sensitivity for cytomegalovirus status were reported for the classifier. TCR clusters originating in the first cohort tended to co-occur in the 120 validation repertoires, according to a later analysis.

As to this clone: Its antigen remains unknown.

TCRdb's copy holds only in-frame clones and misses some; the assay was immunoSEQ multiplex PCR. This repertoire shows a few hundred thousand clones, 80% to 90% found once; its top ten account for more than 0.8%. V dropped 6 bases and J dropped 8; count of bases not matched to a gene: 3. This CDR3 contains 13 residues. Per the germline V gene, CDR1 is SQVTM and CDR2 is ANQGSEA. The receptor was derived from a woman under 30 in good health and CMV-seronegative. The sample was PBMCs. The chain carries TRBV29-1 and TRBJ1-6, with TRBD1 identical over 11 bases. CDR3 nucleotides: TGCAGCGTGAGGGACAGGGGGGATTCACCCCTCCACTTT. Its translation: CSVRDRGDSPLHF.